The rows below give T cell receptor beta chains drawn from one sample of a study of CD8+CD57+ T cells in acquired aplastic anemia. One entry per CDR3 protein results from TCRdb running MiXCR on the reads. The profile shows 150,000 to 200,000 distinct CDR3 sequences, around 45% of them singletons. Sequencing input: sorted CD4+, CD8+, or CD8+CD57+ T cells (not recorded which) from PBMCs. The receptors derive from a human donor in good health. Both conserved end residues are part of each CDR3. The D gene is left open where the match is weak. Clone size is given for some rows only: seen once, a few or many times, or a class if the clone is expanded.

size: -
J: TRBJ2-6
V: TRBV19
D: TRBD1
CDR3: CASRLPGQLHSGANVLTF
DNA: TGTGCCAGTCGACTTCCGGGACAGCTACACTCTGGGGCCAACGTCCTGACTTTC

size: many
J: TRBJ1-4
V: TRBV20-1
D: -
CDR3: CSAIRGWGEKLFF
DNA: TGCAGTGCTATCAGGGGATGGGGGGAAAAACTGTTTTTT

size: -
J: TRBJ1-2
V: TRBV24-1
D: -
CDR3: CATSDFSGYTF
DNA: TGTGCCACCAGTGATTTCTCGGGCTACACCTTC

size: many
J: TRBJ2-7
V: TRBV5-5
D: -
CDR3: CASSLRGADYEQYF
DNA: TGTGCCAGCAGCTTACGGGGGGCGGACTACGAGCAGTACTTC

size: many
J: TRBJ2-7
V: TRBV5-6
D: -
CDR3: CASSFGQDGRLEYEQYF
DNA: TGTGCCAGCAGCTTCGGGCAGGACGGCAGGTTGGAATACGAGCAGTACTTC

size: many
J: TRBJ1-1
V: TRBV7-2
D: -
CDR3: CASSVAGTQAFF
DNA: TGTGCCAGCAGCGTAGCCGGGACCCAAGCTTTCTTT

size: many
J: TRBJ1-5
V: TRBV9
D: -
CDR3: CASSVGGFEGQPQHF
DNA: TGTGCCAGCAGCGTAGGCGGATTTGAGGGTCAGCCCCAGCATTTT

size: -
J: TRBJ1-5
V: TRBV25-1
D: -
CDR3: CASSEPGNPFNQPQHF
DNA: TGTGCCAGCAGTGAACCAGGGAATCCCTTTAATCAGCCCCAGCATTTT

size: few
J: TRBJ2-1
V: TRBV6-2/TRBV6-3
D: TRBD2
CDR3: CASSHPIGTIYNEQFF
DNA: TGTGCCAGCAGTCACCCCATTGGGACTATATACAATGAGCAGTTCTTC

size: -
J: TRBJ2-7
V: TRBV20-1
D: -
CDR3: CSAAPDRPYEQYF
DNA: TGCAGTGCCGCCCCCGACAGACCCTACGAGCAGTACTTC

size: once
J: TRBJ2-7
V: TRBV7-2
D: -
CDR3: CASSLQQYEQYF
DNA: TGTGCCAGCAGCTTACAACAGTACGAGCAGTACTTC

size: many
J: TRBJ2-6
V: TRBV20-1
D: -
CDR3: CSARSPLGGANVLTF
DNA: TGCAGTGCTAGATCCCCTTTGGGTGGGGCCAACGTCCTGACTTTC

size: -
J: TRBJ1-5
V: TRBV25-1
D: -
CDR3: CASSEFSEEGNQPQHF
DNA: TGTGCCAGCAGTGAATTCTCCGAGGAGGGTAATCAGCCCCAGCATTTT

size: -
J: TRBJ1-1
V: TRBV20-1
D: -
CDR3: CSAPQTSNTEAFF
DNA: TGCAGTGCTCCTCAAACGTCGAACACTGAAGCTTTCTTT

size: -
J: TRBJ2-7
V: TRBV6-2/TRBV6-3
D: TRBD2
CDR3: CASSYPPDTLGLAGEGEQYF
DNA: TGTGCCAGCAGTTACCCTCCAGACACCCTGGGACTAGCGGGAGAGGGTGAGCAGTACTTC

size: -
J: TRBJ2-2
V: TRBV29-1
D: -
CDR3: CSALQGPTGELFF
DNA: TGCAGCGCATTACAGGGACCCACCGGGGAGCTGTTTTTT